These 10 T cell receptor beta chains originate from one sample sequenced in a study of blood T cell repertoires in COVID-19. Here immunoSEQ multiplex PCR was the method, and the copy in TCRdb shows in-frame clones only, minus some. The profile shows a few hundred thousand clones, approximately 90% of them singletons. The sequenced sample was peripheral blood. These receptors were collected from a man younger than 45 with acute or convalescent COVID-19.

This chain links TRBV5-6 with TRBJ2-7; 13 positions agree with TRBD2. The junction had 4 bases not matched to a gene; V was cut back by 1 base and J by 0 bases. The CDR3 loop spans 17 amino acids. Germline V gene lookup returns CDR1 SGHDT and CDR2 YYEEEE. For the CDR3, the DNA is TGTGCCAGCAGCTTGCGGACTAGCGGGAGTAGCTCCTACGAGCAGTACTTC. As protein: CASSLRTSGSSSYEQYF.

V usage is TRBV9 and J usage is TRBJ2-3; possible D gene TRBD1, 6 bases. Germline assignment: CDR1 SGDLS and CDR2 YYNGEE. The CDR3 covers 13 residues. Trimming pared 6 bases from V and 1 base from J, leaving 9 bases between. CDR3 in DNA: TGTGCCAGCAACCCAGGGGGCACAGATACGCAGTATTTT. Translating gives CASNPGGTDTQYF.

CDR3 DNA sequence: TGTGCCAGCAGTGGACAGGGGATGGCTGAAGCTTTCTTT. The encoded protein is CASSGQGMAEAFF. The chain links TRBV2 to TRBJ1-1; 8 bases map to TRBD1. Germline CDR1 is SNHLY and CDR2 is FYNNEI. The V gene end was trimmed by 4 bases and the J gene end by 6 bases; junction bases not matched to a gene: 4. The CDR3 covers 13 residues. Using reference TRBV2 and TRBJ1-1 for the parts outside the CDR3, the full variable domain is EPEVTQTPSHQVTQMGQEVILRCVPISNHLYFYWYRQILGQKVEFLVSFYNNEISEKSEIFDDQFSVERPDGSNFTLKIRSTKLEDSAMYFCASSGQGMAEAFFGQGTRLTVV.

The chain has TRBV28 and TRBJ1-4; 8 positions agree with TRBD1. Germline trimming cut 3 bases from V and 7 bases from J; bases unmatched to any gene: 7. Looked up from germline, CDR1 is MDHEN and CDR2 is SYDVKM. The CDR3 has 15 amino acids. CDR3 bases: TGTGCCAGCAGTTTCAGGGGGCCTCGGGGTGAAAAACTGTTTTTT. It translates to CASSFRGPRGEKLFF.

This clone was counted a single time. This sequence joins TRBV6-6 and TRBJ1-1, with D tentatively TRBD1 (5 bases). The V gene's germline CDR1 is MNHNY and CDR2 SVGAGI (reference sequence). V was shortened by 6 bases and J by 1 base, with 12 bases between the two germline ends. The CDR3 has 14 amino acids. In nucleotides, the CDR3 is TGTGCCAGCAGGATCGCCGACAGGAACACTGAAGCTTTCTTT. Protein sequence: CASRIADRNTEAFF.

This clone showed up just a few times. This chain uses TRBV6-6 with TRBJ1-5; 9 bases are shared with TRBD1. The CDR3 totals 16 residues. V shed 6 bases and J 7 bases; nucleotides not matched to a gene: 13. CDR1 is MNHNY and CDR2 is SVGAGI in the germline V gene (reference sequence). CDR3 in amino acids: CASRRSDRGIGQPQHF. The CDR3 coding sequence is TGTGCCAGCAGACGATCGGACAGGGGAATCGGACAGCCCCAGCATTTT.

This CDR3 reads CASSQTDTQYF. The CDR3 DNA sequence: TGCGCCAGCAGCCAAACAGATACGCAGTATTTT. This chain joins TRBV10-2 and TRBJ2-3; no clear D gene. This CDR3 is 11 amino acids long. V gave up 6 bases and J gave up 3 bases, with 4 bases separating them. Germline CDR1 is WSHSY and CDR2 is SAAADI.

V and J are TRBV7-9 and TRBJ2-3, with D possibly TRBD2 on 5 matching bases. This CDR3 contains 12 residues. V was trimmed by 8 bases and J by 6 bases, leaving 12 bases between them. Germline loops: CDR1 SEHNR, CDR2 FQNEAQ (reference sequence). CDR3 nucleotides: TGTGCCAGCTCCGCGGGTGAGGATACGCAGTATTTT. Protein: CASSAGEDTQYF.

The CDR3 DNA reads as TGTGCCAGCATAACGGGAACAAACGGAAACACCATATATTTT. Its translation: CASITGTNGNTIYF. V and J are TRBV6-5 and TRBJ1-3; D is ambiguous. Germline CDR1 is MNHEY and CDR2 is SVGAGI. The CDR3 covers 14 residues. The V gene lost 7 bases and the J gene lost 4 bases, with 14 bases spanning the gap.

CDR3: CASCNYATDTDTQYF. The CDR3 coding sequence is TGTGCCAGCTGTAACTATGCCACCGATACAGATACGCAGTATTTT. This sequence joins TRBV18 and TRBJ2-3; D not certain. V was trimmed by 7 bases and J by 3 bases, leaving 17 bases between them. The CDR3 sequence is 15 residues long. Germline CDR1 reads KGHSH; CDR2 reads LQKENI.